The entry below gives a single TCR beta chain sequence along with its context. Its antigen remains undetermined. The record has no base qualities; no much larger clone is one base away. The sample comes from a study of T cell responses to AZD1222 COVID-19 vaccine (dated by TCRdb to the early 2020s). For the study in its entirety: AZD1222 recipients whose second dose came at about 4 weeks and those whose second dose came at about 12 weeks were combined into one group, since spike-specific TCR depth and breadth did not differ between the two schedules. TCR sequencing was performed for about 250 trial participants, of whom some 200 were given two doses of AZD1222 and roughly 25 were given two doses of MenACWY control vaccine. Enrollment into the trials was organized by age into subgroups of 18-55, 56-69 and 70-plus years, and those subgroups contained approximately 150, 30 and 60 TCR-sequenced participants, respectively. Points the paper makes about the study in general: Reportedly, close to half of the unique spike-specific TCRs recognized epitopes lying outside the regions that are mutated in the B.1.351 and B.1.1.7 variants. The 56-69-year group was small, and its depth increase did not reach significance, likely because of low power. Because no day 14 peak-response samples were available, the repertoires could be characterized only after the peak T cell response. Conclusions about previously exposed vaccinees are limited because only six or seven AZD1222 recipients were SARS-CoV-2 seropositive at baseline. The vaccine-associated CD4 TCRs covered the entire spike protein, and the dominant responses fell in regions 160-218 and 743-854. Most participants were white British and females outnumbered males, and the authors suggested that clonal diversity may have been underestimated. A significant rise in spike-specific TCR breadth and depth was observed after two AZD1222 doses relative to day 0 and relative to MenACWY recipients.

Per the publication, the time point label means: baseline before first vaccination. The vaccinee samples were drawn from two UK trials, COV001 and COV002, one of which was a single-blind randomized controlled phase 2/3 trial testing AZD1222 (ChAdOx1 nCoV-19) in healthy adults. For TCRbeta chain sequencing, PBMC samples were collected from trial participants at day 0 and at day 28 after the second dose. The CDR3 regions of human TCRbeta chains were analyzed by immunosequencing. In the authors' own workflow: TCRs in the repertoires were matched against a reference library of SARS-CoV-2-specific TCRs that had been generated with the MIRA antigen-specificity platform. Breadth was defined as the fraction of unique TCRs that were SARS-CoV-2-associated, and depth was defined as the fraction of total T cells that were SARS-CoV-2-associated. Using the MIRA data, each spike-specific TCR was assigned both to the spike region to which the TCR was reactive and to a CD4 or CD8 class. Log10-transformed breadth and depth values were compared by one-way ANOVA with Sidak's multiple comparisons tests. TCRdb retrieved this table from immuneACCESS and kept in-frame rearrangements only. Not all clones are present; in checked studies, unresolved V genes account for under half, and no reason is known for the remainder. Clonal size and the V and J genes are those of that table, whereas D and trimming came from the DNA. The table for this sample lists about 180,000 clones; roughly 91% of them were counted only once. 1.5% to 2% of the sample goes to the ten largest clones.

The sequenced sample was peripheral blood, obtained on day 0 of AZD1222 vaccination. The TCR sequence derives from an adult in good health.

The DNA reads as follows: TGTGCCAGCAGCCTGTCAGGACGAGGGAATGAAAAACTGTTTTTT. The encoded protein is CASSLSGRGNEKLFF. The chain was built from TRBV11-2 and TRBJ1-4, with an unclear D gene assignment. The CDR3 covers 15 residues, taking in both the cysteine and the phenylalanine. Solely the CDR3 DNA is kept, with 45 bases framed from the first base. Looking up the germline V gene yields CDR1 SGHAT and CDR2 FQNNGV. The V end loses 5 bases and the J end loses 5 bases, and a stretch of 15 bases separates them.